The 11 T cell receptor beta chains below were found in one sample sequenced in a study of tumor and adjacent non-tumor tissue in lung cancer. Three rounds of nested PCR, following a modified ARM-PCR protocol, produced the TCRbeta library. MiXCR, applied by TCRdb to the multiplex PCR reads, yields one record per CDR3 protein. Of about 90,000 distinct CDR3 sequences listed, 75% to 85% are singletons. This sample's RNA came from whole unsorted tissue. More than 3 cm separated this lung sample from the edge of the tumor. Input material: distant non-tumor lung tissue. Receptors were obtained from a woman aged 50 to 60 with non-small cell lung cancer.

Worth noting for this clonotype: The junction departs from the called germline gene at one end, perhaps through a read error. The gene calls are TRBV4-1 and TRBJ1-1; perhaps TRBD1 as D (5 bases). Germline CDR1 reads MGHRA; CDR2 reads YSYEKL. This CDR3 is built from 14 residues. CDR3 nucleotide sequence: TGCGCCAGCAGCCACCGCACAGGAGGCACTGAAGTTTTCTTT. It specifies CASSHRTGGTEVFF.

Comment on this clonotype: The junction and the germline gene differ at one end; a read error may be behind it. The chain carries TRBV29-1 and TRBJ2-3, with D perhaps matching TRBD1 or TRBD2 (5 bases each). The CDR3 contains 16 residues. CDR1 is SQVTM, CDR2 ANQGSEA, per germline. In DNA form, the CDR3 reads TGCAGCGTTGAAAATAGGCTAGCAGGTATTACAGGTACGCAGTATTTT. Amino acids: CSVENRLAGITGTQYF.

Note on this clonotype: The missing conserved phenylalanine or tryptophan at the end of this CDR3 makes a read error likely. CDR3 sequence reads: CASAARDPNSEQYL. The CDR3 nucleotides are TGTGCCTCTGCAGCCCGGGACCCAAACTCCGAGCAGTACCTC. The J gene is TRBJ2-7, the V gene TRBV6-2 or TRBV6-3, with D perhaps TRBD1 or TRBD2 (5 bases each). V lost 11 bases and J lost 6, with 23 bases in between. Looked up from germline, CDR1 is MNHEY and CDR2 is SVGEGT. There are 14 residues in the CDR3.

Notes on this clonotype: At one boundary the junction diverges from the germline segment, which might be a read error. V is TRBV6-2 or TRBV6-3 and J is TRBJ2-3; D remains ambiguous. The CDR3 is 15 residues long. CDR1 is MNHEY and CDR2 is SVGEGT in the germline V gene. The CDR3, as DNA: TGTGCCAGCAGATACTCACCTCAGAGCACAGATACGCAGTATTTT. This sequence encodes CASRYSPQSTDTQYF.

With respect to this clonotype: A read error may account for a junction end that differs from germline. V and J are TRBV12-3 or TRBV12-4 and TRBJ2-7; the D is unclear. The CDR3 is 13 residues long. The CDR3 loop reads CASHPGVGYVQYF. CDR3 bases: TGTGCCAGTCACCCGGGTGTGGGCTACGTGCAGTACTTT.

On this clonotype: One end of the junction varies from germline; a read error may be responsible. The J gene is TRBJ1-5, the V gene TRBV20-1; D remains ambiguous. CDR1 DFQATT and CDR2 SNEGSKA come from the germline V gene (reference sequence). The CDR3 length is 14 residues. Here the CDR3 DNA reads TGCAGTGCTAGTACCGGTGACCGCAAGCAGCCCCAGCATTTT. Translating it yields CSASTGDRKQPQHF.

To note about this clonotype: One junction end disagrees with the germline gene, perhaps due to a read error. The chain is built from TRBV11-2 and TRBJ2-3, with D possibly TRBD2 on 7 matching bases. The germline gives CDR1 SGHAT, CDR2 FQNNGV. The CDR3 sequence is 15 residues long. CDR3: CASSLGPPGDYKQYF. For the CDR3, the DNA is TGTGCTAGCAGCTTAGGACCCCCAGGGGACTATAAGCAGTATTTT. Full variable domain (rest looked up from reference TRBV11-2 and TRBJ2-3): EAGVAQSPRYKIIEKRQSVAFWCNPISGHATLYWYQQILGQGPKLLIQFQNNGVVDDSQLPKDRFSAERLKGVDSTLKIQPAKLEDSAVYLCASSLGPPGDYKQYFGPGTRLTVL.

For this clonotype: At one boundary the junction diverges from the germline segment, which might be a read error. This chain connects TRBV6-5 to TRBJ2-1; D not resolved. This CDR3 is built from 14 residues. The V gene's germline CDR1 is MNHEY and CDR2 SVGAGI. The chain's CDR3 is CASGMYLGRAEHFF. CDR3 sequence (DNA): TGTGCCAGCGGTATGTACTTAGGTCGGGCCGAGCACTTCTTC.

With respect to this clonotype: One junction end disagrees with the germline gene, perhaps due to a read error. DNA for the CDR3: TGCAGCATTAAGCAGGGTAGCACAGATACGCAATATTTT. This translates into CSIKQGSTDTQYF. The J gene is TRBJ2-3, the V gene TRBV29-1, with D tentatively TRBD1 (5 bases). This CDR3 spans 13 amino acids. Per germline, CDR1 SQVTM and CDR2 ANQGSEA.

To note about this clonotype: Because it lacks the conserved phenylalanine or tryptophan at the end, this CDR3 is likely a read error. It is unclear where the CDR3 begins or ends on the DNA, so no DNA is shown, and the CDR3 is as TCRdb lists it. The chain recombines TRBV29-1 with TRBJ2-7; the table's D call of TRBD1 was not tested on the DNA. Per the germline V gene, CDR1 is SQVTM and CDR2 is ANQGSEA. 12 amino acids form the CDR3, both terminal residues included. The CDR3 sequence: CSVVAQVREQCL.

This clonotype was counted a few times. This sequence joins TRBV4-2 and TRBJ2-4, with TRBD1 matching 8 bases. The V gene end was trimmed by 4 bases and the J gene end by 3 bases; junction bases not matched to a gene: 11. The CDR3 loop spans 17 amino acids. Germline CDR1 LGHNA, CDR2 YNFKEQ. CDR3 loop: CASSLNSGGAYKNIQYF. The CDR3 nucleotides read TGTGCCAGCAGCCTAAACTCAGGGGGCGCGTACAAAAACATTCAGTACTTC.